These 23 T cell receptor beta chains came from one sample sequenced in a study of T cell responses to AZD1222 COVID-19 vaccine. The assay was immunoSEQ multiplex PCR, and TCRdb's table has in-frame clones only and misses some. The sample holds 75,000 to 95,000 clones, 85% seen once. Sequenced here: peripheral blood, sampled on day 0 of AZD1222 vaccination. These receptors all stem from an adult in good health.

The V gene is TRBV5-6, the J gene TRBJ2-7; 10 nucleotides align to TRBD1. The germline V gene encodes CDR1 SGHDT and CDR2 YYEEEE. The CDR3 length is 14 residues. Unmatched junction bases numbered 5, after V lost 4 bases and J lost 4 bases. The CDR3 here is CASSTGTGAYEQYF. Written as DNA, the CDR3 is TGTGCCAGCAGCACCGGGACAGGGGCGTACGAGCAGTACTTC.

This chain links TRBV2 with TRBJ2-3; 16 bases are shared with TRBD2. V was pared by 6 bases and J by 3 bases, with 6 bases of the junction left unmatched. Germline-derived CDR1 and CDR2 are SNHLY and FYNNEI. This CDR3 is built from 17 residues. CDR3 coding DNA: TGTGCCAGCAGACCGGGACTAGCGGGGGGGTCGACAGATACGCAGTATTTT. It encodes CASRPGLAGGSTDTQYF. The full variable domain, completed using reference TRBV2 and TRBJ2-3, is EPEVTQTPSHQVTQMGQEVILRCVPISNHLYFYWYRQILGQKVEFLVSFYNNEISEKSEIFDDQFSVERPDGSNFTLKIRSTKLEDSAMYFCASRPGLAGGSTDTQYFGPGTRLTVL.

The chain combines TRBV5-1 with TRBJ2-5, with D hard to call. V lost 0 bases, J lost 1 base, and 10 bases lay in between. This CDR3 comprises 15 residues. Germline-derived CDR1 and CDR2 are SGHRS and YFSETQ. The CDR3 reads CASSLVSVSQETQYF. CDR3 nucleotide sequence: TGCGCCAGCAGCTTGGTCTCAGTAAGCCAAGAGACCCAGTACTTC. The variable domain in full, with the rest retrieved from reference TRBV5-1 and TRBJ2-5, is KAGVTQTPRYLIKTRGQQVTLSCSPISGHRSVSWYQQTPGQGLQFLFEYFSETQRNKGNFPGRFSGRQFSNSRSEMNVSTLELGDSALYLCASSLVSVSQETQYFGPGTRLLVL.

This chain connects TRBV24-1 to TRBJ2-2; D is perhaps TRBD1 or TRBD2 (5 bases each). The CDR3 totals 15 residues. Trimming removed 0 bases at V and 5 bases at J, with 9 bases between. The germline V gene encodes CDR1 KGHDR and CDR2 SFDVKD. The CDR3 loop is CATSDLHGATGELFF. The CDR3 coding sequence is TGTGCCACCAGTGATTTGCACGGGGCGACCGGGGAGCTGTTTTTT.

The chain couples TRBV7-9 to TRBJ1-2; TRBD1 might be the D (5 bases). Trimming shortened V by 4 bases and J by 4 bases, and 13 bases separated the two germline ends. Looked up from germline, CDR1 is SEHNR and CDR2 is FQNEAQ (reference sequence). The CDR3 contains 14 residues. The CDR3: CASSWGTPGYGYTF. The CDR3 bases are TGTGCCAGCAGCTGGGGGACCCCTGGCTATGGCTACACCTTC.

This chain joins TRBV28 and TRBJ1-1; D is undetermined. Trimming took off 3 bases at V and 1 base at J, with 6 bases between the two ends. CDR3 size: 13 residues. Germline values: CDR1 MDHEN, CDR2 SYDVKM. The CDR3 reads CASSFARNTEAFF. The CDR3 DNA follows: TGTGCCAGCAGTTTTGCCAGGAACACTGAAGCTTTCTTT.

This chain uses TRBV18 with TRBJ2-1; D call uncertain. The germline V gene has CDR1 KGHSH and CDR2 LQKENI. The CDR3 sequence is 15 residues long. V was trimmed by 3 bases and J by 5 bases, leaving 14 bases between them. DNA for the CDR3: TGTGCCAGCTCACCTCTAGGTGATCCTAACAATGAGCAGTTCTTC. This codes for CASSPLGDPNNEQFF.

The rearrangement links TRBV9 to TRBJ2-3, with TRBD2 matching 7 bases. V shed 4 bases, J shed 1 base, and the junction held 9 bases outside the gene matches. Germline CDR1 and CDR2: SGDLS and YYNGEE. The CDR3 is 16 amino acids. As DNA, the CDR3 is TGTGCCAGCAGCCTGACTAGCTCCCGAGGCACAGATACGCAGTATTTT. This sequence encodes CASSLTSSRGTDTQYF.

V gene TRBV10-3 combines with J gene TRBJ2-3, with D unresolved. Between the trimmed V and J ends, which lost 6 bases and 7 bases, there was a span of 8 bases. Germline V gene lookup returns CDR1 ENHRY and CDR2 SYGVKD. The CDR3 is made up of 11 amino acids. CDR3 sequence: CAIRSQNTQYF. CDR3 sequence (DNA): TGTGCCATCAGATCGCAAAATACGCAGTATTTT.

The gene calls are TRBV18 and TRBJ1-3; TRBD1 matches 8 bases. Per germline, CDR1 KGHSH and CDR2 LQKENI. V was pared by 3 bases and J by 0 bases, with 4 bases of the junction left unmatched. This CDR3 comprises 16 residues. CDR3 residues: CASSPSTGGSGNTIYF. As DNA, the CDR3 is TGTGCCAGCTCACCTTCCACAGGGGGCTCTGGAAACACCATATATTTT.

The rearrangement joins TRBV7-9 to TRBJ2-1, with 10 positions matching TRBD1. V shed 2 bases and J 8 bases; nucleotides not matched to a gene: 6. Per germline, CDR1 SEHNR and CDR2 FQNEAQ (reference sequence). There are 15 residues in the CDR3. CDR3: CASSLRDRGGDEQFF. In nucleotides, the CDR3 is TGTGCCAGCAGCTTACGGGACAGGGGTGGGGATGAGCAGTTCTTC.

V and J are TRBV11-1 and TRBJ2-1; D assignment may be TRBD1 or TRBD2 (6 bases each). The CDR3 totals 16 residues. V lost 1 base, J lost 7 bases, and 17 bases lay in between. Germline V gene sequence: CDR1 SGHAT, CDR2 FQDESV (reference sequence). The CDR3 DNA reads as TGTGCCAGCAGCTTAGGGGGGGCAGGGAATAGAAATGAGCAGTTCTTC. Its translation: CASSLGGAGNRNEQFF.

This clone was recorded only once. This chain joins TRBV18 and TRBJ2-7; 8 bases are shared with TRBD1. CDR3 length: 14 residues. Looked up from germline, CDR1 is KGHSH and CDR2 is LQKENI. The V segment lost 2 bases and the J segment 6 bases; nucleotides outside the gene matches: 6. Written as DNA, the CDR3 is TGTGCCAGCTCACCAGAAGGGACAGGATCCGAGCAGTACTTC. This sequence encodes CASSPEGTGSEQYF.

The rearrangement joins TRBV19 to TRBJ1-4, with 8 nucleotides matching TRBD1. This CDR3 contains 17 residues. V gave up 4 bases and J gave up 1 base; unmatched junction bases: 8. Per germline, CDR1 LNHDA and CDR2 SQIVND (reference sequence). CDR3 region: CASSRRAGGETNEKLFF. In nucleotides, the CDR3 is TGTGCCAGTAGTAGGAGGGCAGGGGGCGAAACTAATGAAAAACTGTTTTTT. The entire variable domain, with the rest obtained from reference TRBV19 and TRBJ1-4, is as follows: DGGITQSPKYLFRKEGQNVTLSCEQNLNHDAMYWYRQDPGQGLRLIYYSQIVNDFQKGDIAEGYSVSREKKESFPLTVTSAQKNPTAFYLCASSRRAGGETNEKLFFGSGTQLSVL.

The CDR3 nucleotides read TGCGCCAGCAGCCAAGATCACGCATCCGCGTGGGCCGAGCAGTACTTC. Its translation: CASSQDHASAWAEQYF. The rearrangement uses TRBV4-3 and TRBJ2-7, with no clear D. The CDR3 spans 16 residues. Germline CDR1 LGHNA, CDR2 YSLEER. With 0 bases removed from V and 6 bases from J, the gap between germline ends came to 18 bases.

The V call is TRBV11-2, the J call TRBJ2-5, with D perhaps given as TRBD1 or TRBD2 (6 bases each). The germline CDR1 and CDR2 sequences are SGHAT and FQNNGV. V dropped 5 bases and J dropped 5 bases, with 12 bases sitting between them. The CDR3 sequence is 13 residues long. CDR3 in amino acids: CASSLGGPETQYF. The CDR3 nucleotides are TGTGCCAGCAGCCTGGGGGGCCCCGAGACCCAGTACTTC.

The chain uses TRBV23-1 and TRBJ2-7, with a weak D call TRBD1 (6 bases). Being an ORF, TRBV23-1 has a function that is uncertain. V lost 8 bases and J lost 9, with 20 bases in between. CDR3 length: 13 amino acids. The CDR3 coding sequence is TGCGCCAGCGGTTCCAACACAGGGAGTCGGCAGTACTTC. It specifies CASGSNTGSRQYF.

The table lists this clone with a count of one. The rearrangement joins TRBV11-2 to TRBJ1-2; maybe TRBD1 (5 bases). The CDR3 has 14 residues. V was clipped by 5 bases and J by 5 bases, with 15 bases between them. Germline V gives CDR1 SGHAT, CDR2 FQNNGV. The CDR3 DNA follows: TGTGCCAGCAGCCCCCGGGGCTCCGTATATGGCTACACCTTC. Its translation: CASSPRGSVYGYTF.

This chain uses TRBV6-5 with TRBJ1-2; no reliable D call. There are 14 residues in the CDR3. Trimming pared 6 bases from V and 0 bases from J, leaving 11 bases between. Germline CDR1 and CDR2: MNHEY and SVGAGI. The CDR3 region has the DNA TGTGCCAGCAGCAAGAGACCAGCTAACTATGGCTACACCTTC. Encoded protein: CASSKRPANYGYTF.

The chain is built from TRBV5-6 and TRBJ2-6, with TRBD2 matching 7 bases. Trimming removed 0 bases from V and 0 bases from J; junction bases left unmatched: 3. CDR1 SGHDT and CDR2 YYEEEE come from the germline V gene. CDR3 length equals 17 residues. Here the CDR3 DNA reads TGTGCCAGCAGCTTGGGGGGCGGGAGCTCTGGGGCCAACGTCCTGACTTTC. Encoded protein: CASSLGGGSSGANVLTF.

The V gene is TRBV18, the J gene TRBJ1-6, with a possible D match to TRBD1 (6 bases). The germline V and J ends were trimmed by 6 bases and 9 bases, with 24 bases remaining between them. Germline CDR1 is KGHSH and CDR2 is LQKENI. The CDR3 loop spans 17 amino acids. The CDR3 spells CASSSVGGGGLPSPLHF. Written as DNA, the CDR3 is TGTGCCAGCTCCTCGGTGGGCGGGGGCGGATTGCCTTCACCCCTCCACTTT.

V and J are TRBV6-5 and TRBJ1-4; TRBD1 matches 9 bases. Germline trimming cut 4 bases from V and 0 bases from J; bases unmatched to any gene: 3. This CDR3 is 16 amino acids long. Germline values: CDR1 MNHEY, CDR2 SVGAGI. The DNA of the CDR3 is TGTGCCAGCAGTTCAAGACAGGGGGCAACTAATGAAAAACTGTTTTTT. Translating it yields CASSSRQGATNEKLFF.

The gene calls are TRBV6-2 or TRBV6-3 and TRBJ2-7; D is undetermined. The germline gives CDR1 MNHEY, CDR2 SVGEGT. V lost 5 bases and J 3 bases, leaving 5 bases between the germline ends. CDR3 size: 11 residues. DNA for the CDR3: TGTGCCAGCAGTACCCTCTACGAGCAGTACTTC. It is translated as CASSTLYEQYF.